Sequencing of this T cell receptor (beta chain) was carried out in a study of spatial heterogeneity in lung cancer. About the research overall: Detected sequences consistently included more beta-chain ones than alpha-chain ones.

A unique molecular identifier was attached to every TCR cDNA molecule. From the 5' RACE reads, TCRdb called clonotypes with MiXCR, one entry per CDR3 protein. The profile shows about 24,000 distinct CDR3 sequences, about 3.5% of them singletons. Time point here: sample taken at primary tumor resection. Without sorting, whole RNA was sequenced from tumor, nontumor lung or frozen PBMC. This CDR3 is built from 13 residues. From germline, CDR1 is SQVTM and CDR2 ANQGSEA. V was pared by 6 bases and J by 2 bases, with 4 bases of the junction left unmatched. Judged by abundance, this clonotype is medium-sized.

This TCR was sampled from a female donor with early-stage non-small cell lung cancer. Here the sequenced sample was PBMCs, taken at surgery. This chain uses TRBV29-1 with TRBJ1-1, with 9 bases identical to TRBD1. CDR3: CSVRTGVNTEAFF. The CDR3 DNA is TGCAGCGTCCGGACAGGGGTAAACACTGAAGCTTTCTTT.